These T cell receptor beta chains were read from a single sample in a study of CD8 T cells in ankylosing spondylitis. Using its own MiXCR run on the 5' RACE reads, TCRdb lists one record per CDR3 protein. Of under 950,000 distinct CDR3 sequences listed, 19% are singletons. The sample was blood, either unsorted or a sorted T cell fraction (not recorded which). The receptors come from a male donor with ankylosing spondylitis. Each CDR3 is given with its conserved first and last residue. The D gene is left open where the match is weak. The size field is filled for only some rows; it gives once, few, many or a size class.

d_gene	v_gene	abundance	j_gene	CDR3nt	CDR3aa
NA	TRBV25-1	NA	TRBJ1-4	TGTGCCAGCAGTCTCAAGGACGGGCATGAAAAACTGTTTTTT	CASSLKDGHEKLFF
NA	TRBV24-1	many	TRBJ2-5	TGTGCCACCAGTGATTTGCGGAACGGTGGGACGGAGACCCAGTACTTC	CATSDLRNGGTETQYF
TRBD1	TRBV11-2	few	TRBJ1-3	TGTGCCAGCAGCCCGAACAGGGGGCCCGGAAACACCATATATTTT	CASSPNRGPGNTIYF
TRBD1	TRBV6-2/TRBV6-3	few	TRBJ2-1	TGTGCCAGCAGACAGGGGGCTTTGTCCTACAATGAGCAGTTCTTC	CASRQGALSYNEQFF
NA	TRBV12-3/TRBV12-4	NA	TRBJ2-2	TGTGCCAGCAGGGAGTGGGGGCATATTCCCGGGGAGCTGTTTTTT	CASREWGHIPGELFF
TRBD1	TRBV12-3/TRBV12-4	many	TRBJ1-1	TGTGCCAGCAGTCCACAAGGGGGCTTGAACACTGAAGCTTTCTTT	CASSPQGGLNTEAFF
TRBD1	TRBV11-2	few	TRBJ2-3	TGTGCCAGCAGCGCCGGACAGGGGCGCACAGATACGCAGTATTTT	CASSAGQGRTDTQYF
TRBD2	TRBV18	NA	TRBJ2-3	TGTGCCAGCTCACCACTATCCGGGACTAGCGTCCGCACAGATACGCAGTATTTT	CASSPLSGTSVRTDTQYF
TRBD2	TRBV7-9	few	TRBJ2-3	TGTGCCAGCAGCTTTCCCCTAGCGGGAGTAGGGACAGATACGCAGTATTTT	CASSFPLAGVGTDTQYF
NA	TRBV2	NA	TRBJ2-7	TGTGCCAGCAGTGAAGTACTAGTCTCCTACGAGCAGTACTTC	CASSEVLVSYEQYF
NA	TRBV28	few	TRBJ1-2	TGTGCCAGCAGTTTAAGGACAGAGCTCTACACCTTC	CASSLRTELYTF
TRBD1	TRBV7-8	NA	TRBJ1-1	TGTGCCAGCAGCTCACACGGACAGGGGATCACTGAAGCTTTCTTT	CASSSHGQGITEAFF
TRBD1	TRBV20-1	many	TRBJ2-7	TGCAGTGCTAGAGACCCGGGACAGATCTACGAGCAGTACTTC	CSARDPGQIYEQYF
NA	TRBV24-1	NA	TRBJ2-7	TGTGCCACCAGTGATCGGTCAGCCGAGCAGTACTTC	CATSDRSAEQYF
TRBD2	TRBV6-2/TRBV6-3	few	TRBJ2-1	TGTGCCAGCAGACTCGGACTAGCGGGAGGGGATGAGCAGTTCTTC	CASRLGLAGGDEQFF
NA	TRBV5-1	NA	TRBJ1-1	TGCGCCAGCAGCTTGGACCGCGGGGGGAACACTGAAGCTTTCTTT	CASSLDRGGNTEAFF
NA	TRBV6-2/TRBV6-3	few	TRBJ2-1	TGTGCCAGCAGATCCGACGGGACCGAGCAGTTCTTC	CASRSDGTEQFF
NA	TRBV18	few	TRBJ2-7	TGTGCCAGCTCACCACCGGCAACGCGCAAGATCTCCTACGAGCAGTACTTC	CASSPPATRKISYEQYF
NA	TRBV2	NA	TRBJ2-7	TGTGCCAGCAGTGAACAGGGAATTCCCTACGAGCAGTACTTC	CASSEQGIPYEQYF
NA	TRBV20-1	few	TRBJ2-1	TGCAGTGCTAGTATCCGGGGTCGCAATGAGCAGTTCTTC	CSASIRGRNEQFF
NA	TRBV20-1	NA	TRBJ2-5	TGCAGTGCCTCAGCCCCGGAGACCCAGTACTTC	CSASAPETQYF
TRBD2	TRBV20-1	many	TRBJ2-2	TGCAGTGCTAGAGCTAGCGGGAGGGCGGGCACCGGGGAGCTGTTTTTT	CSARASGRAGTGELFF
NA	TRBV21-1	many	TRBJ1-2	TGTGCCAGCAGCAAGGGACCGGAAGGGTACCCTGCCTTGTATGGCTACACCTTC	CASSKGPEGYPALYGYTF
NA	TRBV6-5	NA	TRBJ2-2	TGTGCCAGCAGTTTGCCGTCGAACACCGGGGAGCTGTTTTTT	CASSLPSNTGELFF
TRBD1	TRBV12-3/TRBV12-4	few	TRBJ1-5	TGTGCCAGCAGAGGGACAGGTTGGAATCAGCCCCAGCATTTT	CASRGTGWNQPQHF
NA	TRBV29-1	many	TRBJ2-1	TGCAGCGTCGGAGACGGATACAATGAGCAGTTCTTC	CSVGDGYNEQFF
TRBD2	TRBV11-2	many	TRBJ2-3	TGTGCCAGCAGACCGATAGCGGGGCGCACAGATACGCAGTATTTT	CASRPIAGRTDTQYF
TRBD2	TRBV15	NA	TRBJ2-1	TGTGCCACCAGCACACCCGGGACTAGCATCCCCTACAATGAGCAGTTCTTC	CATSTPGTSIPYNEQFF
NA	TRBV7-2	few	TRBJ2-7	TGTGCCAGCAGCGTAGGGGGGACTGACTCCTACGAGCAGTACTTC	CASSVGGTDSYEQYF
NA	TRBV4-3	NA	TRBJ1-3	TGCGCCAGCAGCCAAGTGCAGGGCTCTGGAAACACCATATATTTT	CASSQVQGSGNTIYF
NA	TRBV12-3/TRBV12-4	few	TRBJ1-1	TGTGCCAGCAGTTTAGCCGGGGCAGCCGTCGGCGCTTTCTTT	CASSLAGAAVGAFF
TRBD1	TRBV29-1	NA	TRBJ2-7	TGCAGCGTCGTGCATCTTGGACAGGTCGGCGAGCAGTACTTC	CSVVHLGQVGEQYF
TRBD2	TRBV6-2/TRBV6-3	many	TRBJ2-7	TGTGCCAGCAGTTCGCCGGGACTAGCGGGAGGCTACGAGCAGTACTTC	CASSSPGLAGGYEQYF
NA	TRBV3-1	NA	TRBJ1-1	TGTGCCAGCAGCGCCCGACTCGAGAACACTGAAGCTTTCTTT	CASSARLENTEAFF
NA	TRBV5-1	few	TRBJ2-7	TGCGCCAGCAGCTTGGAGTTCGGCTCCGGGTACGAGCAGTACTTC	CASSLEFGSGYEQYF
NA	TRBV4-1	NA	TRBJ1-2	TGCGCCAGCAGCCAAGTGGGGGGAGGCTATGGCTACACCTTC	CASSQVGGGYGYTF
NA	TRBV12-3/TRBV12-4	NA	TRBJ1-5	TGTGCCAGCAGCCAGGGGACAATTTCGGGCAATCAGCCCCAGCATTTT	CASSQGTISGNQPQHF
NA	TRBV7-8	NA	TRBJ2-7	TGTGCCAGCAGCCCCCATCGGGACGATCTCGAGCAGTACTTC	CASSPHRDDLEQYF
TRBD1	TRBV20-1	many	TRBJ1-1	TGCAGTGCTAGAGGGACAGGGGACACTGAAGCTTTCTTT	CSARGTGDTEAFF
NA	TRBV30	few	TRBJ2-1	TGTGCCTGGAGTCGGAACGAGCAGTTCTTC	CAWSRNEQFF
NA	TRBV20-1	NA	TRBJ1-1	TGCAGTGCCCGAGGGCCCGGGAGTGCGACTGAAGCTTTCTTT	CSARGPGSATEAFF
NA	TRBV2	NA	TRBJ1-1	TGTGCCAGCAGGACCGGGACCAACTTCAAAGCTTTCTTT	CASRTGTNFKAFF
TRBD1	TRBV6-1	NA	TRBJ2-1	TGTGCCAGCACCGAAGGGGACAGGCTTGAGCAGTTCTTC	CASTEGDRLEQFF
TRBD2	TRBV2	NA	TRBJ2-7	TGTGCCACCAGGTCTAGCGGGGCGGACGAGCAGTACTTC	CATRSSGADEQYF
NA	TRBV19	NA	TRBJ2-2	TGTGCCAGTAGTATTGGAACAGGTGCCAACACCGGGGAGCTGTTTTTT	CASSIGTGANTGELFF
NA	TRBV5-1	few	TRBJ2-7	TGCGCCAGCAGCTTTGACTCTAGCGACGGCGAGCAGTACTTC	CASSFDSSDGEQYF
NA	TRBV4-1	NA	TRBJ2-7	TGCGCCAGCAGCCAACAGGGGCAGGGTACGAACGAGCAGTACTTC	CASSQQGQGTNEQYF
TRBD2	TRBV20-1	NA	TRBJ2-7	TGCAGTGCTAGAAATCTAGCGGGAGGGTCCTACGAGCAGTACTTC	CSARNLAGGSYEQYF
NA	TRBV28	few	TRBJ1-1	TGTGCCAGCAGTCCCCCAAGACCGGGACGCATGAACACTGAAGCTTTCTTT	CASSPPRPGRMNTEAFF
NA	TRBV14	NA	TRBJ1-2	TGTGCCAGCAGTGGTACAGGTGGATCAGGGAACTATGGCTACACCTTC	CASSGTGGSGNYGYTF
NA	TRBV20-1	NA	TRBJ2-1	TGCAGTGCTAGAGAACTAGCTTCCGGCTCCTACAATGAGCAGTTCTTC	CSARELASGSYNEQFF
TRBD2	TRBV6-2/TRBV6-3	few	TRBJ2-3	TGTGCCAGCAGCCATAGCGGGAGGTTCGGGTCAGATACGCAGTATTTT	CASSHSGRFGSDTQYF
NA	TRBV12-3/TRBV12-4	NA	TRBJ1-1	TGTGCCAGCAGTTTCGTATCAGTGAACACTGAAGCTTTCTTT	CASSFVSVNTEAFF
NA	TRBV29-1	NA	TRBJ1-1	TGCAGCGTTCGCGGAAGCACGAACACTGAAGCTTTCTTT	CSVRGSTNTEAFF